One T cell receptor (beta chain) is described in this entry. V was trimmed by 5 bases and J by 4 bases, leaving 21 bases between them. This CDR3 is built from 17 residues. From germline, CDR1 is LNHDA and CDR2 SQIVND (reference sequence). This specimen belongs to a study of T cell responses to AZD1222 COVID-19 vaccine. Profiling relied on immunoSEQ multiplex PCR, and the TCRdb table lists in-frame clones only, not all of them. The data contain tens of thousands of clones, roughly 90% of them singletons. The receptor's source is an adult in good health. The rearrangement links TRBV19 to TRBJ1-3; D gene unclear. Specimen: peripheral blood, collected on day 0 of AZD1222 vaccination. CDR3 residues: CASSSAPTRLTGNTIYF. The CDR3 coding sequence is TGTGCCAGTAGTTCGGCCCCCACGCGCTTGACAGGAAACACCATATATTTT. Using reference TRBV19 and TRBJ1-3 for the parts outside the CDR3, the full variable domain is DGGITQSPKYLFRKEGQNVTLSCEQNLNHDAMYWYRQDPGQGLRLIYYSQIVNDFQKGDIAEGYSVSREKKESFPLTVTSAQKNPTAFYLCASSSAPTRLTGNTIYFGEGSWLTVV.